The 4 T cell receptor beta chains presented below share a single source sample, sequenced in a study of T cells in localized non-small cell lung cancer. Using immunoSEQ multiplex PCR, the repertoire was profiled, and TCRdb retains in-frame clones only, with some absent. There are around 53,000 clones in the sample; around 82% occur only once, and 3.5% to 5.5% lies in the top ten. The input for sequencing was PBMCs, taken before any cancer treatment. Source of these receptors: a woman aged 35-75 years with stage II lung adenocarcinoma.

V usage is TRBV5-1 and J usage is TRBJ1-5; D uncertain. Trimming cost V 0 bases and J 3 bases, with 10 bases left between them. The CDR3 extends over 15 amino acids. Germline V gene lookup returns CDR1 SGHRS and CDR2 YFSETQ. This CDR3 reads CASSLGAGSNQPQHF. CDR3 DNA: TGCGCCAGCAGCTTGGGGGCAGGTTCCAATCAGCCCCAGCATTTT.

The gene calls are TRBV29-1 and TRBJ2-1; D is undetermined. V lost 8 bases and J 5 bases, leaving 10 bases between the germline ends. The CDR3 totals 11 residues. Per the germline V gene, CDR1 is SQVTM and CDR2 is ANQGSEA. CDR3 sequence: CSLSVNNEQFF. The CDR3 bases are TGCAGCCTCTCAGTAAACAATGAGCAGTTCTTC.

The chain combines TRBV19 with TRBJ1-5; D is perhaps TRBD1 (5 bases). The V end was cut by 3 bases, the J end by 4 bases, with 13 bases between. Germline V gives CDR1 LNHDA, CDR2 SQIVND (reference sequence). The CDR3 has 15 amino acids. CDR3 region: CASSIIGTENQPQHF. For the CDR3, the DNA is TGTGCCAGTAGTATCATCGGGACTGAAAATCAGCCCCAGCATTTT. Variable domain in full (rest from reference TRBV19 and TRBJ1-5): DGGITQSPKYLFRKEGQNVTLSCEQNLNHDAMYWYRQDPGQGLRLIYYSQIVNDFQKGDIAEGYSVSREKKESFPLTVTSAQKNPTAFYLCASSIIGTENQPQHFGDGTRLSIL.

The genes are TRBV6-5 and TRBJ1-1; 7 bases are shared with TRBD1. The CDR3 covers 15 residues. Germline lookup yields CDR1 MNHEY and CDR2 SVGAGI. With V trimmed by 7 bases and J by 5 bases, 13 bases remained unmatched. In DNA, the CDR3 is TGTGCCAGCACTACTTCTCCGACAGGGAGGACTGAAGCTTTCTTT. Translated, it gives CASTTSPTGRTEAFF.